This record concerns one T cell receptor (beta chain) sequence. This CDR3 has 17 residues. Germline loops: CDR1 SGHDT, CDR2 YYEEEE. Losses at the gene ends were 3 bases for V and 3 bases for J; bases not matched to a gene: 11. The data were produced by immunoSEQ multiplex PCR, yet TCRdb's version contains in-frame clones alone and is incomplete. Of fewer than 90,000 clones in the sample, around nine tenths were seen once. These data originate in a study of OX40 agonist ivuxolimab in advanced cancers. Looking at the study overall: Anti-PD-1, anti-PD-L1 or anti-CTLA-4 therapy given earlier was allowed, and approximately 40% had some.

The sequence was obtained from an adult with an advanced solid tumor such as melanoma, head and neck, liver or kidney cancer. This chain connects TRBV5-6 to TRBJ1-3, with 8 nucleotides matching TRBD1. Here the sequenced sample was CD4+ or CD8+ T cells sorted from blood, taken in a trial of the OX40 agonist ivuxolimab. CDR3 region: CASSSTGQGVVGNTIYF. The CDR3 DNA reads TGTGCCAGCAGCTCGACCGGACAGGGAGTAGTTGGAAACACCATATATTTT.